This T cell receptor (beta chain) was profiled in a study of blood T cells in healthy people across ages. Alongside a J-beta primer mix, a sample-barcoded 5' primer served in a second PCR lasting 7 to 11 cycles. TCRdb used MiXCR to reprocess the 5' RACE reads, holding one entry per CDR3 protein. The sample carries approximately 760,000 distinct CDR3 sequences, around a quarter recorded once. The CDR3 consists of 13 residues. Trimming cost V 2 bases and J 5 bases, with 12 bases left between them. CDR1 is DFQATT, CDR2 SNEGSKA, per germline (reference sequence). This clonotype turned up a few times. This sample also appeared in a second study, on T cells of mothers and their children. From that second work: Donors comprised three healthy Caucasian mothers plus their six children.

The sequenced sample was blood. V gene TRBV20-1 combines with J gene TRBJ1-1; no firm D call. This receptor was taken from a boy between 5 and 17 years old in good health. CDR3 sequence (DNA): TGCAGTGCTAGAAAAGGGCCGGAGACTGAAGCTTTCTTT. Protein sequence: CSARKGPETEAFF.